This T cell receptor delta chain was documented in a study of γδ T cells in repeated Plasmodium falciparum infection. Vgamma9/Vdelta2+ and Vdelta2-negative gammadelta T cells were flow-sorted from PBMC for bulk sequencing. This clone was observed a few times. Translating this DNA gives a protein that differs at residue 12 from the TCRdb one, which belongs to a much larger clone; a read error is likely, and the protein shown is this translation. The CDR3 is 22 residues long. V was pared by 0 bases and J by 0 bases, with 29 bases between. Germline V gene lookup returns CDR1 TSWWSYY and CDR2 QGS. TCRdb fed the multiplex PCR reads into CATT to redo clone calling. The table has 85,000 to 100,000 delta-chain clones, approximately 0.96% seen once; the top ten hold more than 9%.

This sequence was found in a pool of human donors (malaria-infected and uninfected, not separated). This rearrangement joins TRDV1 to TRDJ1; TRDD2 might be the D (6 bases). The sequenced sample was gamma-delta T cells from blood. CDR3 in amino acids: CALGELRYPTSPPSGDTDKLIF. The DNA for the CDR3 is TGTGCTCTTGGGGAACTACGGTATCCTACGTCACCTCCTAGTGGGGACACCGATAAACTCATCTTT.